These T cell receptor beta chains were read from a single sample in a study of T cells in localized non-small cell lung cancer. Sequencing was performed with immunoSEQ multiplex PCR; in TCRdb, only in-frame clones are kept and a portion is missing. The sample carries over 40,000 clones, around nine tenths recorded once. The sequences come from peripheral blood, collected before any cancer treatment. These receptors originate from a female donor of 60 years or more with stage I squamous cell lung carcinoma. Both conserved end residues are part of each CDR3. A D gene is named only where the DNA matches it firmly. Rows may omit the clone size; those that give it use once, few, many or a size class.

>.|TRBV19|TRBJ2-7|TRBD2
TGTGCCAGTAGTGTAGCGGGAGGAACCTACGAGCAGTACTTC
CASSVAGGTYEQYF
>.|TRBV7-2|TRBJ2-5|TRBD2
TGTGCCAGCAGCCGACGGACTAGCGGGGTACGGGGGGAGACCCAGTACTTC
CASSRRTSGVRGETQYF
>.|TRBV29-1|TRBJ1-5|.
TGCAGCGTCCGGGACAACTTTAATCAGCCCCAGCATTTT
CSVRDNFNQPQHF
>.|TRBV6-5|TRBJ2-5|.
TGTGCCAGCAGTTACTCGTTCGGGAGTTCCCCCCAGTACTTC
CASSYSFGSSPQYF
>.|TRBV7-6|TRBJ1-1|TRBD1
TGTGCCAGCAGCCTAGATTCGACAGGGAGGACGCCTGAAGCTTTCTTT
CASSLDSTGRTPEAFF
>.|TRBV19|TRBJ2-3|.
TGTGCCAGTAGTATAGGGGGAGATACGCAGTATTTT
CASSIGGDTQYF
>.|TRBV6-5|TRBJ2-4|TRBD1
TGTGCCAGCAGTGGACAGGGTTTGAACATTCAGTACTTC
CASSGQGLNIQYF
>.|TRBV19|TRBJ2-1|TRBD2
TGTGCCAGTCGGTTAGCGGGAGATAATGAGCAGTTCTTC
CASRLAGDNEQFF
>once|TRBV7-3|TRBJ2-2|.
TGTGCCAGCGGGCGGGACGTCGGGGCCGGGGAGCTGTTTTTT
CASGRDVGAGELFF
>.|TRBV9|TRBJ2-1|.
TGTGCCAGCAGCGTAGGGCGCAATGAGCAGTTCTTC
CASSVGRNEQFF
>.|TRBV27|TRBJ2-7|TRBD1
TGTGCCAGCAGTTTGGGACAGGGGGGCCGGCAGTACTTC
CASSLGQGGRQYF
>.|TRBV6-9|TRBJ2-2|TRBD1
TGTGCCAGCAGCCCTCGGGACAGGGCCAACACCGGGGAGCTGTTTTTT
CASSPRDRANTGELFF
>.|TRBV6-5|TRBJ2-1|.
TGTGCCAGCAGTTACAGGGCCCAAACTTACAATGAGCAGTTCTTC
CASSYRAQTYNEQFF
>.|TRBV6-6|TRBJ1-6|TRBD1
TGTGCCAGCAATCTAGGGGGCAGGGTAGGCTCACCCCTCCACTTT
CASNLGGRVGSPLHF
>.|TRBV5-4|TRBJ2-2|.
TGTGCCAGCAGCTTGGGCCTAGGGACCGGGGAGCTGTTTTTT
CASSLGLGTGELFF
>.|TRBV5-4|TRBJ2-7|.
TGTGCCAGCAGCTTGGGGGGACGGCTTTCCGACGAGCAGTACTTC
CASSLGGRLSDEQYF